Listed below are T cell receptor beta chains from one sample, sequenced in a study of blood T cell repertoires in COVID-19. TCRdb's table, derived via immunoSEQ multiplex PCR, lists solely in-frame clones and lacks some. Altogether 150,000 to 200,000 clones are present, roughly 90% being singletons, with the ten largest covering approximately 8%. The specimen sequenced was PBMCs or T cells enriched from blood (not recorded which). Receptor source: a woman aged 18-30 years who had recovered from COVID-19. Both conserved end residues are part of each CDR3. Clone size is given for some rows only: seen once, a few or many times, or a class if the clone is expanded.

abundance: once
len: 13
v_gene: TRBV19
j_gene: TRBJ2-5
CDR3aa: CASSPGPQRAQYF

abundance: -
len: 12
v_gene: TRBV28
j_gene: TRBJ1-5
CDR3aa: CATLDRNQPQHF

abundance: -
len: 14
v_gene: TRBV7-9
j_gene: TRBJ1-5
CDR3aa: CASSSRDTDQPQHF

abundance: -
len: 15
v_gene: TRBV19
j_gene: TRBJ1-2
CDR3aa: CASSRTELGDYGYTF

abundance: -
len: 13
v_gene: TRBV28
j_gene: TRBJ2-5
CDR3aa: CASSFDGRETQYF

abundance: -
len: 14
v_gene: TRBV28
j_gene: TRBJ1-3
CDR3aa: CASSLTGSGNTIYF

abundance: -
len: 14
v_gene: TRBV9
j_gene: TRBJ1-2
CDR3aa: CASSPPGGRYGYTF

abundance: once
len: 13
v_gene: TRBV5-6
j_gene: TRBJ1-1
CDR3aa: CASSATGGAEAFF

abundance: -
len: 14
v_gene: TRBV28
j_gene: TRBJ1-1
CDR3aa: CASSISQGRTEAFF

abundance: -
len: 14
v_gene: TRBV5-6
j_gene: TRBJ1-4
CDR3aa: CASSLVGGNEKLFF

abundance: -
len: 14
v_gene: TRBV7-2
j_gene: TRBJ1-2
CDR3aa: CASSSPDKASFYTF

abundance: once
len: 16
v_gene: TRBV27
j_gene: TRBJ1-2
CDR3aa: CASSWGQGATNYGYTF

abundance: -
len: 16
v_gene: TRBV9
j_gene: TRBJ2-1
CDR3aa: CASSETSGGAVNEQFF

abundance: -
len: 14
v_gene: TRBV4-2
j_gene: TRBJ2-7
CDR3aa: CASSQGSGSGEQYF

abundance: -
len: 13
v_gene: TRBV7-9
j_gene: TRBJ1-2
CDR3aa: CASSSRQGYGYTF

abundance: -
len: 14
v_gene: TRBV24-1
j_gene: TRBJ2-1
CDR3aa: CATGVKGSNNEQFF

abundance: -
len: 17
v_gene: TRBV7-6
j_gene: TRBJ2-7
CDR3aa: CASSLAFQKGDLLEQYF

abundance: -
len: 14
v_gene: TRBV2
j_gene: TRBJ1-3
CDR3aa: CASSVDSSGNTIYF

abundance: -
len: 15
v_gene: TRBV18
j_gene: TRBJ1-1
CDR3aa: CASSRVQGENTEAFF

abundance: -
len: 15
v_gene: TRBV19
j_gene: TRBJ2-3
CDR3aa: CASSRGQGASDTQYF

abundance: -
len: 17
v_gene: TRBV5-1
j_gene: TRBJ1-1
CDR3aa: CASSTGQGPPLNTEAFF

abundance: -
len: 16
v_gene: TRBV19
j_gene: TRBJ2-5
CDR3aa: CASTRGAGGMGETQYF

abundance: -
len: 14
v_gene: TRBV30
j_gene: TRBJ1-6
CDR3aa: CAWSEVGVGSPLHF

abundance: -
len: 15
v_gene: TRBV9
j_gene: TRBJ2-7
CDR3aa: CASSVADSLSYEQYF

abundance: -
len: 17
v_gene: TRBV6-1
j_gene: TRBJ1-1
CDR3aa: CASSEFRDRGQNTEAFF

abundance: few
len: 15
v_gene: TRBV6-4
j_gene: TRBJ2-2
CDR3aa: CASSGTGGATGELFF

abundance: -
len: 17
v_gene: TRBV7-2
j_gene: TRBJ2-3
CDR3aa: CASSLELRGGFTDTQYF

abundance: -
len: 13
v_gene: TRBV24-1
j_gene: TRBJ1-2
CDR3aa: CATSDRQGTGYTF

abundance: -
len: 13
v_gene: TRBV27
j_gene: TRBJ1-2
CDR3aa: CASRPQGAYGYTF

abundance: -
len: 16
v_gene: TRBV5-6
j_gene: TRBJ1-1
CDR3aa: CASSWPPGRGNTEAFF

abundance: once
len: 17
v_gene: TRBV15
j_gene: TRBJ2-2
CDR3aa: CATSSPGQGMGAGELFF

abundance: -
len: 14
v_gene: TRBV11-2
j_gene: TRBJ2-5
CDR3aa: CASSLVQAPETQYF

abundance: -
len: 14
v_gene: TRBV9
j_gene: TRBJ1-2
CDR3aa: CASSPPDIWHGYTF

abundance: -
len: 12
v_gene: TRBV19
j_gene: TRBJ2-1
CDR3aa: CASSPSGDEQFF

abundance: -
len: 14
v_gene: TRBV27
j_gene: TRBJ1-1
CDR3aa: CASSRNGANTEAFF

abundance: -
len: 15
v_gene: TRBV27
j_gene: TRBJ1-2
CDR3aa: CASSPMTGENYGYTF

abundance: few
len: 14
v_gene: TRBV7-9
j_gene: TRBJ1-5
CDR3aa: CASSSTGINQPQHF

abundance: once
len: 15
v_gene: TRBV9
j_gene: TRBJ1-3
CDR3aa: CASSVGGSSGNTIYF

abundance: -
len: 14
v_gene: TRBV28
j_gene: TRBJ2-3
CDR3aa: CASSLSKGTDTQYF

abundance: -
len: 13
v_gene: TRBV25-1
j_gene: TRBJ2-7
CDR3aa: CASSDPRDKEQYF

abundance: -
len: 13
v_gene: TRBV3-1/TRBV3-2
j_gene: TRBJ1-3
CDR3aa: CASSPGDRNTIYF

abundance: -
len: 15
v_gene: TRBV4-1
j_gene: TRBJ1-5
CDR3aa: CASSQDTGYRQPQHF

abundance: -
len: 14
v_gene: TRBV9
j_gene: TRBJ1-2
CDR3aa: CASSPSPDNYGYTF

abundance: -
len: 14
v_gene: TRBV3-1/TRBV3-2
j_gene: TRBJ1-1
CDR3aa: CASSQEGDGTEAFF

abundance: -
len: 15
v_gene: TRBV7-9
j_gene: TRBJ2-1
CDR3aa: CASSLSIILSDEQFF

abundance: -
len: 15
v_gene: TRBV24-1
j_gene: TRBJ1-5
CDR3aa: CATSASGQGYQPQHF

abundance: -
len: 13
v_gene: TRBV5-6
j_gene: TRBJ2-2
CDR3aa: CASSLDGTGELFF

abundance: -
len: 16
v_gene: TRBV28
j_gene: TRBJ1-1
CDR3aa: CASSLSTPGWNTEAFF

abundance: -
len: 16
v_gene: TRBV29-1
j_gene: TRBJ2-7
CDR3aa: CSVDSGRGLLSYEQYF

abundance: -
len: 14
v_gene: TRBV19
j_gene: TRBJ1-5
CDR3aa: CASSARGRLEPQHF

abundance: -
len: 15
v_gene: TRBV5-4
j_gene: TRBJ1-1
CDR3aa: CASSITGVMGTEAFF